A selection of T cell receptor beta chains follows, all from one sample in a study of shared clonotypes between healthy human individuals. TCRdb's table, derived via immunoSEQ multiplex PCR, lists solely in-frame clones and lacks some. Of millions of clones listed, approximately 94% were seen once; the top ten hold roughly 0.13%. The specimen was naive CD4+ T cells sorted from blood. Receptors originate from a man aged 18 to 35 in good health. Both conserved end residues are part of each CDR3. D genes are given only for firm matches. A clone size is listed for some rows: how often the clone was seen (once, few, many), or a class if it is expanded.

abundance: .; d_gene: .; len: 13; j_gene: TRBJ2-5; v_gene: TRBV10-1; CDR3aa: CASSEAPDTNQYF; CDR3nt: TGCGCCAGCAGTGAGGCCCCGGACACTAACCAGTACTTC
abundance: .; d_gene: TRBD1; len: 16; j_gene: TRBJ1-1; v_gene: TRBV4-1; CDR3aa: CASSQGRGRDNTEAFF; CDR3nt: TGCGCCAGCAGCCAAGGCAGGGGGCGAGACAACACTGAAGCTTTCTTT
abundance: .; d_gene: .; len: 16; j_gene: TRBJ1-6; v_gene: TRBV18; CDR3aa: CASSPGQGTYNSPLHF; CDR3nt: TGTGCCAGCTCACCTGGGCAGGGGACCTATAATTCACCCCTCCACTTT
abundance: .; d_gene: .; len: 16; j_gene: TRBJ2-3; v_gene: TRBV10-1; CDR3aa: CASSRGGGAGGDTQYF; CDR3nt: TGCGCCAGCAGCCGCGGAGGCGGGGCCGGGGGAGATACGCAGTATTTT
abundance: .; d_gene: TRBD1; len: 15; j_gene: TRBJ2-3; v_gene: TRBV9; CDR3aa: CASSVGQGDTDTQYF; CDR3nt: TGTGCCAGCAGCGTAGGTCAGGGGGACACAGATACGCAGTATTTT
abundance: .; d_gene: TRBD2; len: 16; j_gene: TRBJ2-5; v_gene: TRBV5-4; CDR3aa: CASSIRLAGGRETQYF; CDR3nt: TGTGCCAGCAGCATAAGACTAGCGGGGGGGCGGGAGACCCAGTACTTC
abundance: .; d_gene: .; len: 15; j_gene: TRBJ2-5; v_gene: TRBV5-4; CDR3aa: CASSPSAEPVETQYF; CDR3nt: TGTGCCAGCAGCCCGTCGGCTGAGCCGGTAGAGACCCAGTACTTC
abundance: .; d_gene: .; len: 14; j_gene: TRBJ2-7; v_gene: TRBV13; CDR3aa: CASSYRSSGSEQYF; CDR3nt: TGTGCCAGCAGCTACCGGTCCTCAGGGAGCGAGCAGTACTTC
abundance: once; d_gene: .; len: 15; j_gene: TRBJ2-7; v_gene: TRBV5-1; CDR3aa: CASSLGSRNSYEQYF; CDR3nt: TGCGCCAGCAGCTTGGGTTCCCGGAACTCCTACGAGCAGTACTTC
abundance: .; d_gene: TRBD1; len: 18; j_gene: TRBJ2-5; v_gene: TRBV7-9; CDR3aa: CASSLVGTGNLKRETQYF; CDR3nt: TGTGCCAGCAGCTTAGTAGGGACAGGGAACTTGAAAAGAGAGACCCAGTACTTC
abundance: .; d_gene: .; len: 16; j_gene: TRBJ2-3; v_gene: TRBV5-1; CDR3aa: CASSVDSGRRADTQYF; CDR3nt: TGCGCCAGCAGCGTTGATTCAGGGAGACGGGCAGATACGCAGTATTTT
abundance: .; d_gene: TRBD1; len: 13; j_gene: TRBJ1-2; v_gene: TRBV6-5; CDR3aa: CASSDRDNYGYTF; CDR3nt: TGTGCCAGCAGTGACAGGGACAACTATGGCTACACCTTC
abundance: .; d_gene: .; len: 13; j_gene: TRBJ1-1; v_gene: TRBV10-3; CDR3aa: CAIGRDLNTEAFF; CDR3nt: TGTGCCATCGGTCGTGACTTGAACACTGAAGCTTTCTTT
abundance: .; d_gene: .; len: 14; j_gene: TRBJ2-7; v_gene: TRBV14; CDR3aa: CASSQDWDAYEQYF; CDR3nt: TGTGCCAGCAGCCAAGACTGGGACGCCTACGAGCAGTACTTC
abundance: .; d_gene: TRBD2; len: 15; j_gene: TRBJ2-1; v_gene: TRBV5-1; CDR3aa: CASSSSSGSRNEQFF; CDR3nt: TGCGCCAGCAGCTCTTCTAGCGGGAGTAGGAATGAGCAGTTCTTC
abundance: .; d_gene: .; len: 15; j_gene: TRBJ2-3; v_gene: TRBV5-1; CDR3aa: CASSLVQGRTDTQYF; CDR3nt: TGCGCCAGCAGCTTGGTTCAGGGACGCACAGATACGCAGTATTTT
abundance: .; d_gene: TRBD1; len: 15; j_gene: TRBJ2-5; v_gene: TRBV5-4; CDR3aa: CASSLGGTGVETQYF; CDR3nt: TGTGCCAGCAGCCTCGGGGGGACAGGGGTCGAGACCCAGTACTTC
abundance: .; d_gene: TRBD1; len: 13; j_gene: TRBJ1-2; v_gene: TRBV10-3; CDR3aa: CAISRDSNYGYTF; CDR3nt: TGTGCCATCAGTCGGGACAGCAACTATGGCTACACCTTC
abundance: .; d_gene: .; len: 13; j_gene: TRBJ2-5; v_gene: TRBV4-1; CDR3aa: CASSRTGLETQYF; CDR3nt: TGCGCCAGCAGCCGAACAGGGTTGGAGACCCAGTACTTC
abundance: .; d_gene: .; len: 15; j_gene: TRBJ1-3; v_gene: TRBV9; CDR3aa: CASSPRGSSGNTIYF; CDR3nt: TGTGCCAGCAGCCCCAGAGGGAGTTCTGGAAACACCATATATTTT
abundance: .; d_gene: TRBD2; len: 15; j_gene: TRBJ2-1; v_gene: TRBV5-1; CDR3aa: CASSQGLAIYNEQFF; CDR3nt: TGCGCCAGCAGCCAGGGACTAGCAATCTACAATGAGCAGTTCTTC
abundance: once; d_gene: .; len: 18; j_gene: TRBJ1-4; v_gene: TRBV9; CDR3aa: CASSPRHLYYATNEKLFF; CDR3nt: TGTGCCAGCAGCCCCCGACATTTGTATTATGCAACTAATGAAAAACTGTTTTTT
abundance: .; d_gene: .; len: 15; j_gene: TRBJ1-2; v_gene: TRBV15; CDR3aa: CATSRAGTQNYGYTF; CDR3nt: TGTGCCACCAGCAGAGCCGGGACACAAAACTATGGCTACACCTTC
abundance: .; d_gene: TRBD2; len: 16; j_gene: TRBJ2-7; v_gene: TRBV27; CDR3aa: CASSSGLAGSSYEQYF; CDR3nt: TGTGCCAGCAGTTCGGGACTAGCGGGATCCTCCTACGAGCAGTACTTC
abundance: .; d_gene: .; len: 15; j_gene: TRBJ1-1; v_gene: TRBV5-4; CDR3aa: CASSPGGFGGTEAFF; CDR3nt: TGTGCCAGCAGCCCGGGCGGGTTCGGAGGAACTGAAGCTTTCTTT
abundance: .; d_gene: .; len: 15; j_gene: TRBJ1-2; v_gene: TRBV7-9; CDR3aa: CASSSRTVWGEGYTF; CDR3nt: TGTGCCAGCAGCTCCCGGACAGTTTGGGGGGAAGGCTACACCTTC
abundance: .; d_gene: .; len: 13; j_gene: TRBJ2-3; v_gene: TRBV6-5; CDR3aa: CASSVRGPDTQYF; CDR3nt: TGTGCCAGCAGTGTCAGGGGTCCAGATACGCAGTATTTT
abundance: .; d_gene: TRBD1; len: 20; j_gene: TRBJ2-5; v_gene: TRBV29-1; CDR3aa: CSVTDRGRGFTSLSEETQYF; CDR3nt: TGCAGCGTTACCGACAGGGGGCGAGGTTTCACTAGTCTTTCAGAAGAGACCCAGTACTTC
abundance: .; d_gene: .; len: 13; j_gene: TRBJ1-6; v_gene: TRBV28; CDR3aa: CASSGSQGLHPHF; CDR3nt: TGTGCCAGCAGTGGCAGCCAGGGCCTACATCCTCACTTT
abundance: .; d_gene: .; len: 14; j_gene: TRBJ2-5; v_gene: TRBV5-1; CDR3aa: CASSSTQGRETQYF; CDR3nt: TGCGCCAGCAGCTCTACACAGGGTCGAGAGACCCAGTACTTC
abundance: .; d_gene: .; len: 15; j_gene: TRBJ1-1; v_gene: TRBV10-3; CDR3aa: CAISAMRDMNTEAFF; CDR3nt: TGTGCCATCAGTGCGATGAGGGACATGAACACTGAAGCTTTCTTT
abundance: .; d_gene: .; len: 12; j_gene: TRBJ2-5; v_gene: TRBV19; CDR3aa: CASRGIPETQYF; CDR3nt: TGTGCCAGTCGGGGGATCCCGGAGACCCAGTACTTC
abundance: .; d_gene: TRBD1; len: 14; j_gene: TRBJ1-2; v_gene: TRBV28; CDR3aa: CASRRTGQGYGYTF; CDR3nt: TGTGCCAGCAGGCGCACCGGACAGGGCTATGGCTACACCTTC
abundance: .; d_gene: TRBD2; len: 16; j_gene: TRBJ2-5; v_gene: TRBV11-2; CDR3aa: CASSLDLLAGEETQYF; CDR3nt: TGTGCCAGCAGCTTAGATCTATTAGCGGGGGAAGAGACCCAGTACTTC
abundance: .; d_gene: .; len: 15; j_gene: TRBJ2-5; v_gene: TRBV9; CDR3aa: CASSTQLGAQETQYF; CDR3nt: TGTGCCAGCAGCACACAGCTAGGAGCCCAAGAGACCCAGTACTTC
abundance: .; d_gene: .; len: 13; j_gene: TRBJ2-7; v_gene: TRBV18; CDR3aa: CASSPSEGNEQYF; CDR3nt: TGTGCCAGCTCACCATCCGAGGGTAACGAGCAGTACTTC
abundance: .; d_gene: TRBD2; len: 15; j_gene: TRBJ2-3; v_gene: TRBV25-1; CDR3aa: CASSAAAGGRDTQYF; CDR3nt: TGTGCCAGCAGTGCCGCGGCGGGAGGGAGGGATACGCAGTATTTT
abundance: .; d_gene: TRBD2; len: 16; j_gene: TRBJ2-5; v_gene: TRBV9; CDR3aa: CASSVSGTSGQETQYF; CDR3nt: TGTGCCAGCAGCGTTTCCGGGACTAGCGGCCAAGAGACCCAGTACTTC
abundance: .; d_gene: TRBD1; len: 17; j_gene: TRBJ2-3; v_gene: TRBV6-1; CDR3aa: CASSGPGTGTRTDTQYF; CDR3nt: TGTGCCAGCAGTGGACCCGGGACAGGGACGAGGACAGATACGCAGTATTTT
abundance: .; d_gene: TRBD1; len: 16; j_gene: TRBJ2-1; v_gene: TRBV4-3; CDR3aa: CASSQDRDRGTNEQFF; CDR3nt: TGCGCCAGCAGCCAAGACAGGGACAGGGGCACCAATGAGCAGTTCTTC
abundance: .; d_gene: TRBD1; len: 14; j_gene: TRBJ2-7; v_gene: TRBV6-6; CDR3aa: CASSYSTGTYEQYF; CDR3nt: TGTGCCAGCAGTTACTCGACAGGGACCTACGAGCAGTACTTC
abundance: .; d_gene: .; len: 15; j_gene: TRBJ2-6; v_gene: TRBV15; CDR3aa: CATSAQISGANVLTF; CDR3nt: TGTGCCACCAGCGCCCAAATATCTGGGGCCAACGTCCTGACTTTC
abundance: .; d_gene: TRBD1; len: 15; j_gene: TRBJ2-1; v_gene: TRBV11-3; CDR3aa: CASSAGTGPFNEQFF; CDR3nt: TGTGCCAGCAGCGCCGGGACAGGACCCTTCAATGAGCAGTTCTTC
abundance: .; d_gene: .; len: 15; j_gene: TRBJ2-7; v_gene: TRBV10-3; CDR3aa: CAISVEARSSYEQYF; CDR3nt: TGTGCCATCAGTGTCGAGGCCAGGAGCTCCTACGAGCAGTACTTC
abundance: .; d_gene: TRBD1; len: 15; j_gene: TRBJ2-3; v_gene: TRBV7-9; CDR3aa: CASIPDRGRADTQYF; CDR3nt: TGTGCCAGCATCCCGGACAGGGGGCGCGCAGATACGCAGTATTTT
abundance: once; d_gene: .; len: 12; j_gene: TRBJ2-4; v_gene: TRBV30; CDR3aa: CAWRLAKNIQYF; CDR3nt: TGTGCCTGGAGACTAGCCAAAAACATTCAGTACTTC
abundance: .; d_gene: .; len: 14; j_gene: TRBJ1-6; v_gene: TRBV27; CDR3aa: CASSLWQANSPLHF; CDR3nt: TGTGCCAGCAGTTTATGGCAGGCTAATTCACCCCTCCACTTT
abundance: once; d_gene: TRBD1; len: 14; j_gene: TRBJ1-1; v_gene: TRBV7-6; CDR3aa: CASSPRQGGPQAFF; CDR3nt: TGTGCCAGCAGCCCCCGACAGGGGGGCCCCCAAGCTTTCTTT